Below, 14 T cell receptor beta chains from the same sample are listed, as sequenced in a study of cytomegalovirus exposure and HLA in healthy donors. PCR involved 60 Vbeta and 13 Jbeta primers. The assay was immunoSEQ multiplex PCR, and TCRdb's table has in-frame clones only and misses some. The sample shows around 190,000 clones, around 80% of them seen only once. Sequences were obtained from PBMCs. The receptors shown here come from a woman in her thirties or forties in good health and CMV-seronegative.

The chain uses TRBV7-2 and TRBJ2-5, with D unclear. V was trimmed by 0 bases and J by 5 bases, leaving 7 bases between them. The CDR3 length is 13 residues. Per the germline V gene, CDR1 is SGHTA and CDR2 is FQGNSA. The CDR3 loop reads CASSLARLETQYF. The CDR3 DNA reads TGTGCCAGCAGCTTAGCGAGGTTGGAGACCCAGTACTTC. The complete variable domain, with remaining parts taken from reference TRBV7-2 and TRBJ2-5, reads GAGVSQSPSNKVTEKGKDVELRCDPISGHTALYWYRQSLGQGLEFLIYFQGNSAPDKSGLPSDRFSAERTGGSVSTLTIQRTQQEDSAVYLCASSLARLETQYFGPGTRLLVL.

DNA of the CDR3: TGTGCCAGCAGCCTGAGACTAGCGGGCCCCTACGAGCAGTACTTC. It specifies CASSLRLAGPYEQYF. This chain connects TRBV28 to TRBJ2-7, with 10 bases matching TRBD2. CDR3 length: 15 residues. V was clipped by 6 bases and J by 2 bases; unmatched bases: 7. The germline V gene has CDR1 MDHEN and CDR2 SYDVKM.

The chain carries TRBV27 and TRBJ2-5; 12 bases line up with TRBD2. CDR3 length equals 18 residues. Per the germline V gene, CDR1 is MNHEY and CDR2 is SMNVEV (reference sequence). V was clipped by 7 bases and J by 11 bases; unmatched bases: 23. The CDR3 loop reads CASKFSAYKTSGSEQQYF. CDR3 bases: TGTGCCAGCAAGTTTTCCGCTTATAAGACTAGCGGGAGCGAGCAGCAGTACTTC.

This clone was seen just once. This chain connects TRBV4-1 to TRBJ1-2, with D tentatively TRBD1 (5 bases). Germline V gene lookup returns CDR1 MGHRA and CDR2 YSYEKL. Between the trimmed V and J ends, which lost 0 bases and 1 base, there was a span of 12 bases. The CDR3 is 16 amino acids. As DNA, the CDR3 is TGCGCCAGCAGCCAAGAGGGTGGGCAGGGTAACTATGGCTACACCTTC. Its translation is CASSQEGGQGNYGYTF.

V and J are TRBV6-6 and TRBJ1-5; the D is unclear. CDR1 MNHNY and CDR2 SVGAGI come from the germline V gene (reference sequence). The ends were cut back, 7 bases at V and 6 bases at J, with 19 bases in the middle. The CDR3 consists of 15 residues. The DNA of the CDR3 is TGTGCCAGCAATCTAACCCCCGGGGAGGGTCAGCCCCAGCATTTT. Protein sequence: CASNLTPGEGQPQHF.

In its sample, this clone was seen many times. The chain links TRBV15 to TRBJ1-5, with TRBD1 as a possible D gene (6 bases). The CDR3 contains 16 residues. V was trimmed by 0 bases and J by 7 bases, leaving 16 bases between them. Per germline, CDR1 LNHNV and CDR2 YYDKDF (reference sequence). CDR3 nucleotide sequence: TGTGCCACCAGCAGAGATTACGGGGATGGGGGCCAGCCCCAGCATTTT. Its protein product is CATSRDYGDGGQPQHF. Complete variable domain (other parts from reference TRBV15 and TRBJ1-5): DAMVIQNPRYQVTQFGKPVTLSCSQTLNHNVMYWYQQKSSQAPKLLFHYYDKDFNNEADTPDNFQSRRPNTSFCFLDIRSPGLGDTAMYLCATSRDYGDGGQPQHFGDGTRLSIL.

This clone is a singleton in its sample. CDR3 sequence reads: CASNLGFGNTGELFF. The CDR3 DNA is TGTGCCAGCAATCTTGGCTTTGGGAACACCGGGGAGCTGTTTTTT. V gene TRBV27 combines with J gene TRBJ2-2; D remains unclear. The CDR3 runs 15 residues. CDR1 is MNHEY, CDR2 SMNVEV, per germline (reference sequence). Trimming removed 7 bases from V and 1 base from J, with 13 bases in between.

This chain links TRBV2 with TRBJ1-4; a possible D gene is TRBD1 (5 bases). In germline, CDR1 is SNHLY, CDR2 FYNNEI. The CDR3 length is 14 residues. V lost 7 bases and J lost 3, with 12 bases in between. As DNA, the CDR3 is TGTGCCAGCAATCCGACAGACGCTAATGAAAAACTGTTTTTT. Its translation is CASNPTDANEKLFF.

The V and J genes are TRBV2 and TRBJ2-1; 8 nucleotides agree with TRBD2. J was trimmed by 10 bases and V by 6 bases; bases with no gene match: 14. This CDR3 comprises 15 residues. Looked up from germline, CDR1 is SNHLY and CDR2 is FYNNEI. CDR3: CASRGGTRAAGEQFF. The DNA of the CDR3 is TGTGCCAGCAGAGGAGGGACTAGAGCCGCGGGAGAGCAGTTCTTC. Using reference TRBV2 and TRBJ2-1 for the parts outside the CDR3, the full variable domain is EPEVTQTPSHQVTQMGQEVILRCVPISNHLYFYWYRQILGQKVEFLVSFYNNEISEKSEIFDDQFSVERPDGSNFTLKIRSTKLEDSAMYFCASRGGTRAAGEQFFGPGTRLTVL.

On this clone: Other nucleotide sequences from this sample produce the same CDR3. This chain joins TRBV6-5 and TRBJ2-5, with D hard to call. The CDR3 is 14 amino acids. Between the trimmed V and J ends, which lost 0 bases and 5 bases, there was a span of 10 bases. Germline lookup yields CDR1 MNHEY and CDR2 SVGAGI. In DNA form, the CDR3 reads TGTGCCAGCAGTTACTCGAGGCCAGAGGAGACCCAGTACTTC. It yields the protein CASSYSRPEETQYF.

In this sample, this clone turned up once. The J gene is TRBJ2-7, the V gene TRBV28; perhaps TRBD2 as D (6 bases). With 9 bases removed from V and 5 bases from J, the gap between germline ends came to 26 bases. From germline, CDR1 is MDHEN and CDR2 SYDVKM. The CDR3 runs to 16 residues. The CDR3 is CASNLEAAGTDNEQYF. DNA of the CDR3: TGTGCCAGTAACCTAGAAGCGGCGGGGACTGACAACGAGCAGTACTTC.

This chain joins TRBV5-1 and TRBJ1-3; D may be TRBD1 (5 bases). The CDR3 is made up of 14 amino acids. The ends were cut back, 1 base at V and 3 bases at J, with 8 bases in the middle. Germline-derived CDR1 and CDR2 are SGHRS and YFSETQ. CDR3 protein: CASSLQTGGNTIYF. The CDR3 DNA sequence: TGCGCCAGCAGCTTGCAAACAGGTGGAAACACCATATATTTT. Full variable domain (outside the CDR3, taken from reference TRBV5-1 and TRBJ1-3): KAGVTQTPRYLIKTRGQQVTLSCSPISGHRSVSWYQQTPGQGLQFLFEYFSETQRNKGNFPGRFSGRQFSNSRSEMNVSTLELGDSALYLCASSLQTGGNTIYFGEGSWLTVV.

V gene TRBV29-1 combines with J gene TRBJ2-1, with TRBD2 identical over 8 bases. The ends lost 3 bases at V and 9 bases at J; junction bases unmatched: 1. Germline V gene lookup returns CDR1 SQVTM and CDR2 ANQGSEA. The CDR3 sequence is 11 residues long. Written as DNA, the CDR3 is TGCAGCGTTGATGCGGGGGGTGAGCAGTTCTTC. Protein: CSVDAGGEQFF.

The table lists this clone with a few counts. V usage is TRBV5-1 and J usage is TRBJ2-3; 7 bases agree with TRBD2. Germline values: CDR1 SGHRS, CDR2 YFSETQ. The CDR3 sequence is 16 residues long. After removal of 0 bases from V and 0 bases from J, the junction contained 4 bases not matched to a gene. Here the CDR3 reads CASSLGGRASTDTQYF. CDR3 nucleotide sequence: TGCGCCAGCAGCTTGGGGGGGAGGGCCAGCACAGATACGCAGTATTTT.